The 15 T cell receptor beta chains listed next were all sequenced from one sample in a study of cytomegalovirus exposure and HLA in healthy donors. This PCR relied on a set of 60 Vbeta primers and 13 Jbeta primers. The data were produced by immunoSEQ multiplex PCR, yet TCRdb's version contains in-frame clones alone and is incomplete. This sample has 60,000 to 70,000 clones, with around 80% found just once. Input material: PBMCs. All receptors derive from a man in his forties in good health and CMV-seronegative.

As for this clone: Mismatch with germline at one junction end may stem from a read error. The V and J genes are TRBV7-9 and TRBJ1-2; D might be TRBD1 (6 bases). This CDR3 contains 16 residues. Germline V gene sequence: CDR1 SEHNR, CDR2 FQNEAQ (reference sequence). CDR3 coding DNA: TGTTCCAGCAGCCCCCTGGACAGCAGAGCTAACTATGGCTACACCTTC. It codes for CSSSPLDSRANYGYTF.

The chain recombines TRBV14 with TRBJ2-1; 7 bases match TRBD2. The CDR3 runs 15 residues. Germline V gene lookup returns CDR1 SGHDN and CDR2 FVKESK. V shed 4 bases, J shed 0 bases, and the junction held 3 bases outside the gene matches. CDR3: CASSPRLASYNEQFF. The DNA of the CDR3 is TGTGCCAGCAGCCCCCGACTAGCCTCCTACAATGAGCAGTTCTTC. Supplemented by reference TRBV14 and TRBJ2-1, the full variable domain reads EAGVTQFPSHSVIEKGQTVTLRCDPISGHDNLYWYRRVMGKEIKFLLHFVKESKQDESGMPNNRFLAERTGGTYSTLKVQPAELEDSGVYFCASSPRLASYNEQFFGPGTRLTVL.

This clone was seen a handful of times. This chain uses TRBV7-6 with TRBJ2-3, with D tentatively TRBD2 (5 bases). Germline CDR1 and CDR2: SGHVS and FNYEAQ. V was clipped by 5 bases and J by 2 bases, with 17 bases between them. The CDR3 is 16 amino acids. The CDR3: CASSRTPRGSTDTQYF. The DNA of the CDR3 is TGTGCCAGCAGCAGGACCCCCAGAGGGTCCACAGATACGCAGTATTTT.

The gene calls are TRBV5-1 and TRBJ1-4, with D perhaps matching TRBD1 (6 bases). The ends were cut back, 1 base at V and 7 bases at J, with 14 bases in the middle. Germline V gene data show CDR1 as SGHRS and CDR2 as YFSETQ. This CDR3 spans 15 amino acids. CDR3 loop: CASSLFGGAGEKLFF. DNA of the CDR3: TGCGCCAGCAGCTTGTTTGGGGGCGCAGGTGAAAAACTGTTTTTT. Full variable domain (rest looked up from reference TRBV5-1 and TRBJ1-4): KAGVTQTPRYLIKTRGQQVTLSCSPISGHRSVSWYQQTPGQGLQFLFEYFSETQRNKGNFPGRFSGRQFSNSRSEMNVSTLELGDSALYLCASSLFGGAGEKLFFGSGTQLSVL.

The chain links TRBV2 to TRBJ2-3; TRBD2 matches at 8 bases. The CDR3 is made up of 14 amino acids. V was pared by 7 bases and J by 2 bases, with 5 bases of the junction left unmatched. Germline CDR1 is SNHLY and CDR2 is FYNNEI. The CDR3 bases are TGTGCCAGCAACAGAGCGGGGGTCACAGATACGCAGTATTTT. As protein: CASNRAGVTDTQYF.

The rearrangement links TRBV7-2 to TRBJ2-3; D is unclear. Per germline, CDR1 SGHTA and CDR2 FQGNSA. There are 16 residues in the CDR3. The V end was cut by 4 bases, the J end by 1 base, with 15 bases between. CDR3: CASSSADIVRTDTQYF. The CDR3, as DNA: TGTGCCAGCAGCTCCGCCGACATCGTACGCACAGATACGCAGTATTTT. Full variable domain (remainder filled in from reference TRBV7-2 and TRBJ2-3): GAGVSQSPSNKVTEKGKDVELRCDPISGHTALYWYRQSLGQGLEFLIYFQGNSAPDKSGLPSDRFSAERTGGSVSTLTIQRTQQEDSAVYLCASSSADIVRTDTQYFGPGTRLTVL.

The chain is built from TRBV1 and TRBJ2-1; the table names TRBD2, a call not compared with the DNA. TRBV1 is a listed pseudogene. The CDR3 is made up of 17 amino acids. The CDR3 loop reads CTSPPFRLAVTYNEQFF. The CDR3 DNA reads TGCACCAGCCCCCCCTTCCGACTAGCGGTAACCTACAATGAGCAGTTCTTC.

The V gene is TRBV9, the J gene TRBJ1-1; TRBD1 matches at 7 bases. Trimming at V came to 3 bases and at J to 3 bases, leaving 8 bases not matched to a gene. This CDR3 has 15 amino acids. CDR1 is SGDLS, CDR2 YYNGEE, per germline. The CDR3 protein is CASSAPGGSDTEAFF. The CDR3 nucleotides are TGTGCCAGCAGCGCCCCAGGGGGGTCTGACACTGAAGCTTTCTTT.

The chain employs TRBV6-1 and TRBJ1-2; 7 bases are a match to TRBD1. This CDR3 region has 15 residues. In germline, CDR1 is MNHNS, CDR2 SASEGT. V dropped 5 bases and J dropped 5; count of bases not matched to a gene: 11. The CDR3 loop reads CASSPQGGARYGYTF. CDR3 sequence (DNA): TGTGCCAGCAGTCCCCAGGGGGGCGCGAGGTATGGCTACACCTTC.

V is TRBV27 and J is TRBJ2-7, with D possibly TRBD2 on 6 matching bases. Germline assignment: CDR1 MNHEY and CDR2 SMNVEV (reference sequence). The CDR3 length is 13 residues. The ends were cut back, 2 bases at V and 6 bases at J, with 11 bases in the middle. CDR3 sequence (DNA): TGTGCCAGCAGTTTAAGACTAGGCCTCGAGCAGTACTTC. Protein product: CASSLRLGLEQYF.

The chain recombines TRBV18 with TRBJ2-2; 8 bases line up with TRBD1. This CDR3 is built from 13 residues. Per germline, CDR1 KGHSH and CDR2 LQKENI. V dropped 0 bases and J dropped 13; count of bases not matched to a gene: 4. CDR3 nucleotide sequence: TGTGCCAGCTCACCACCGGGACAGGACTCGCTGTTTTTT. Translating gives CASSPPGQDSLFF.

The chain carries TRBV10-3 and TRBJ2-7; D perhaps matches TRBD2 (7 bases). The V and J ends lost 4 bases and 2 bases respectively, with 12 bases between them. The CDR3 has 14 residues. Germline assignment: CDR1 ENHRY and CDR2 SYGVKD. This CDR3 reads CAISGEGGPYEQYF. The CDR3 DNA follows: TGTGCCATCAGTGGAGAGGGGGGGCCCTACGAGCAGTACTTC.

The V call is TRBV15, the J call TRBJ1-1; possible D gene TRBD1, 5 bases. Germline V CDR1 and CDR2: LNHNV, YYDKDF (reference sequence). Trimming cost V 1 base and J 3 bases, with 24 bases left between them. The CDR3 runs to 19 residues. CDR3 DNA: TGTGCCACCAGCAGAGTAAAGGGACTCACGGGGGAGATAGACACTGAAGCTTTCTTT. Encoded protein: CATSRVKGLTGEIDTEAFF. Combining the CDR3 with reference TRBV15 and TRBJ1-1 gives the whole variable domain DAMVIQNPRYQVTQFGKPVTLSCSQTLNHNVMYWYQQKSSQAPKLLFHYYDKDFNNEADTPDNFQSRRPNTSFCFLDIRSPGLGDTAMYLCATSRVKGLTGEIDTEAFFGQGTRLTVV.

This sequence joins TRBV10-1 and TRBJ2-3, with TRBD1 as a possible D gene (5 bases). V lost 0 bases and J 2 bases, leaving 6 bases between the germline ends. Germline values: CDR1 WNHNN, CDR2 SYGVQD (reference sequence). This CDR3 contains 14 residues. CDR3 loop: CASSESGATDTQYF. The CDR3 nucleotides are TGCGCCAGCAGTGAGTCTGGGGCCACAGATACGCAGTATTTT.

V and J are TRBV5-5 and TRBJ1-6, with D uncertain. Germline CDR1 SGHKS, CDR2 YYEKEE (reference sequence). The CDR3 has 14 amino acids. V dropped 1 base and J dropped 7 bases, with 9 bases sitting between them. In DNA, the CDR3 is TGTGCCAGCAGCTTGCGAAGGGAGAATTCACCCCTCCACTTT. Encoded protein: CASSLRRENSPLHF.